This is a list of T cell receptor beta chains from one sample in a study of T cell clones after liver transplantation. The data were produced by immunoSEQ multiplex PCR, yet TCRdb's version contains in-frame clones alone and is incomplete. The sample has roughly 100,000 clones; around four fifths are singletons. The sequenced sample was CD4+ T cells from blood, obtained approximately 50 months after liver transplant. These receptors were taken from a human patient who received a liver transplant. T cells may partly derive from the graft donor. Both conserved end residues are part of each CDR3. D genes are given only for firm matches. Some rows mark clone size as missing; the rest say once, few, many or name a class of expanded clone.

V gene	D gene	J gene	clone size	CDR3 protein	CDR3 DNA
TRBV19	NA	TRBJ2-3	NA	CASSPYPWETDTQYF	TGTGCCAGTAGTCCTTACCCGTGGGAGACAGATACGCAGTATTTT
TRBV19	NA	TRBJ2-7	NA	CASSGRELTEQYF	TGTGCCAGTAGTGGCAGGGAACTTACAGAGCAGTACTTC
TRBV7-9	NA	TRBJ2-7	NA	CASSPPSREQYF	TGTGCCAGCAGCCCCCCCAGCCGCGAGCAGTACTTC
TRBV7-6	NA	TRBJ2-6	NA	CASSSVRSGANVLTF	TGTGCCAGCAGCTCAGTCCGATCTGGGGCCAACGTCCTGACTTTC
TRBV7-2	NA	TRBJ2-3	NA	CASSLGSRRTQYF	TGTGCCAGCAGCTTAGGATCTCGTCGTACGCAGTATTTT
TRBV5-5	NA	TRBJ1-1	NA	CASSFGPMNTEAFF	TGTGCCAGCAGCTTCGGTCCCATGAACACTGAAGCTTTCTTT
TRBV27	TRBD1	TRBJ1-2	NA	CASSLRQGAGGYTF	TGTGCCAGCAGTTTACGTCAGGGGGCGGGGGGCTACACCTTC
TRBV28	NA	TRBJ1-1	NA	CASRLLGDTEAFF	TGTGCCAGCAGGTTATTAGGCGACACTGAAGCTTTCTTT
TRBV2	TRBD2	TRBJ2-1	once	CASSAGGAPFF	TGTGCCAGCAGTGCCGGGGGGGCCCCGTTCTTC
TRBV16	TRBD1	TRBJ1-2	NA	CASSRPDRGGFGYTF	TGTGCCAGCAGCCGGCCGGACAGGGGAGGGTTTGGCTACACCTTC
TRBV19	TRBD1	TRBJ2-3	NA	CASLDGQGPTDTQYF	TGTGCCAGCCTCGACGGACAGGGACCCACAGATACGCAGTATTTT
TRBV5-1	NA	TRBJ2-7	few	CASSSPVGGPIYEQYF	TGCGCCAGCAGCTCACCCGTTGGGGGGCCAATCTACGAGCAGTACTTC
TRBV28	NA	TRBJ1-3	NA	CASSLPGRVGNTIYF	TGTGCCAGCAGTTTGCCCGGGCGGGTTGGAAACACCATATATTTT
TRBV2	NA	TRBJ1-1	NA	CASSFTVNTEAFF	TGTGCCAGCAGCTTCACGGTGAACACTGAAGCTTTCTTT
TRBV5-6	NA	TRBJ2-3	NA	CASSLWGRTDTQYF	TGTGCCAGCAGCTTATGGGGGCGCACAGATACGCAGTATTTT
TRBV28	NA	TRBJ1-1	NA	CASKRVNTEAFF	TGTGCCAGCAAACGAGTGAACACTGAAGCTTTCTTT
TRBV19	NA	TRBJ1-1	NA	CASSIPPRGTEAFF	TGTGCCAGTAGTATACCCCCGCGAGGAACTGAAGCTTTCTTT
TRBV27	NA	TRBJ2-1	NA	CVSNSLGSYNEQFF	TGTGTCAGCAATTCATTAGGATCCTACAATGAGCAGTTCTTC
TRBV4-3	NA	TRBJ1-6	NA	CASSQDQGRPLHF	TGCGCCAGCAGCCAAGATCAGGGGAGGCCCCTCCACTTT
TRBV7-2	TRBD1	TRBJ1-6	NA	CASSLGQGPLPLHF	TGTGCCAGCAGCCTCGGACAGGGCCCTCTACCCCTCCACTTT